Following are 26 T cell receptor beta chains from one sample sequenced in a study of cytomegalovirus exposure and HLA in healthy donors. PCR primers comprised 60 Vbeta and 13 Jbeta primers. Here immunoSEQ multiplex PCR was the method, and the copy in TCRdb shows in-frame clones only, minus some. The data hold roughly 48,000 clones, with 70% to 80% observed a single time. The sequenced sample was PBMCs. The receptors stem from a woman younger than 45 in good health and CMV-seronegative.

V usage is TRBV14 and J usage is TRBJ1-1, with D possibly matching TRBD1 (6 bases). There are 12 residues in the CDR3. CDR1 is SGHDN, CDR2 FVKESK, per germline. V was pared by 6 bases and J by 1 base, with 6 bases between. CDR3 protein: CASRQGNTEAFF. In DNA form, the CDR3 reads TGTGCCAGCAGACAGGGGAACACTGAAGCTTTCTTT.

The rearrangement uses TRBV2 and TRBJ1-4, with D tentatively TRBD1 (6 bases). This CDR3 is built from 13 residues. V lost 8 bases, J lost 8 bases, and 15 bases lay in between. Per the germline V gene, CDR1 is SNHLY and CDR2 is FYNNEI. The CDR3 DNA is TGTGCCAGCGCCCAGGGGTCCTCCGAAAAACTGTTTTTT. Translation: CASAQGSSEKLFF.

This clone came up a few times. The V and J genes are TRBV6-5 and TRBJ2-3, with TRBD2 matching 11 bases. The CDR3 length is 15 residues. Per the germline V gene, CDR1 is MNHEY and CDR2 is SVGAGI. V shed 8 bases, J shed 1 base, and the junction held 5 bases outside the gene matches. CDR3 nucleotide sequence: TGTGCCAGCGGGGATAGCGGGAGGGGCACAGATACGCAGTATTTT. Amino acids: CASGDSGRGTDTQYF.

The chain combines TRBV6-1 with TRBJ2-3; D unresolved. The V and J ends lost 6 bases and 4 bases respectively, with 5 bases between them. This CDR3 comprises 11 residues. From germline, CDR1 is MNHNS and CDR2 SASEGT. The CDR3 protein is CASSPSDTQYF. The DNA of the CDR3 is TGTGCCAGCAGCCCCTCAGATACGCAGTATTTT.

The chain is built from TRBV5-1 and TRBJ1-1, with 7 bases matching TRBD1. Per the germline V gene, CDR1 is SGHRS and CDR2 is YFSETQ. V shed 0 bases and J 4 bases; nucleotides not matched to a gene: 3. The CDR3 runs to 14 residues. CDR3 in DNA: TGCGCCAGCAGCTTGGAGGGACAGCCCACTGAAGCTTTCTTT. It specifies CASSLEGQPTEAFF.

This chain links TRBV5-1 with TRBJ2-3, with 8 bases fitting TRBD2. This CDR3 region has 16 residues. V shed 4 bases, J shed 6 bases, and the junction held 13 bases outside the gene matches. Germline CDR1 and CDR2: SGHRS and YFSETQ. The CDR3 DNA reads TGCGCCAGCAGCGAGACTAGCGCAAGGGTGAGGGATACGCAGTATTTT. It yields the protein CASSETSARVRDTQYF.

The chain employs TRBV23-1 and TRBJ1-5, with no clear D. TRBV23-1 is given ORF status, its function remaining uncertain. Trimming removed 1 base from V and 3 bases from J, with 16 bases in between. The CDR3 spans 17 residues. The CDR3 nucleotides read TGCGCCAGCAGTCAATACCCCTTGACACGGATCAATCAGCCCCAGCATTTT. Translation gives CASSQYPLTRINQPQHF.

The J gene is TRBJ2-1, the V gene TRBV9; tentatively, D is TRBD2 (6 bases). The CDR3 loop spans 15 amino acids. The germline gives CDR1 SGDLS, CDR2 YYNGEE. V dropped 3 bases and J dropped 6 bases, with 16 bases sitting between them. The CDR3 DNA follows: TGTGCCAGCAGCGAAAGTGGAGGGATCGGCAATGAGCAGTTCTTC. Protein sequence: CASSESGGIGNEQFF.

The rearrangement links TRBV4-2 to TRBJ1-2; a weak D match, TRBD1 (6 bases). This CDR3 comprises 18 residues. V dropped 0 bases and J dropped 1 base, with 18 bases sitting between them. Germline lookup yields CDR1 LGHNA and CDR2 YNFKEQ. DNA for the CDR3: TGTGCCAGCAGCCAAGATCGTGGGGGGGCAGGCAGTAACTATGGCTACACCTTC. Amino acids: CASSQDRGGAGSNYGYTF.

The chain combines TRBV5-6 with TRBJ2-5, with TRBD1 matching 8 bases. The CDR3 is made up of 15 amino acids. The V and J ends lost 6 bases and 5 bases, in that order; junction bases with no gene match: 12. Germline V lookup: CDR1 SGHDT, CDR2 YYEEEE. The CDR3 coding sequence is TGTGCCAGCACCCTTCTTCAGGGGGCAGGGGAGACCCAGTACTTC. Translating it yields CASTLLQGAGETQYF.

The rearrangement links TRBV19 to TRBJ1-5; D is undetermined. The CDR3 extends over 15 amino acids. The germline CDR1 and CDR2 sequences are LNHDA and SQIVND (reference sequence). Trimming shortened V by 6 bases and J by 9 bases, and 21 bases separated the two germline ends. CDR3 DNA sequence: TGTGCCAGTAGCCCGTCGTTCGGGTCAATCATGCCCCAGCATTTT. Encoded protein: CASSPSFGSIMPQHF. The full variable domain, in which reference TRBV19 and TRBJ1-5 provide the parts outside the CDR3, is DGGITQSPKYLFRKEGQNVTLSCEQNLNHDAMYWYRQDPGQGLRLIYYSQIVNDFQKGDIAEGYSVSREKKESFPLTVTSAQKNPTAFYLCASSPSFGSIMPQHFGDGTRLSIL.

The V call is TRBV7-8, the J call TRBJ2-2, with no clear D. Trimming removed 1 base from V and 2 bases from J, with 8 bases in between. The CDR3 sequence is 15 residues long. Germline CDR1 SGHVS, CDR2 FQNEAQ. The CDR3 nucleotides are TGTGCCAGCAGCTTAGAGACACCAAACACCGGGGAGCTGTTTTTT. This gives the protein CASSLETPNTGELFF.

Relative to its sample, this clone is medium-sized. The V and J genes are TRBV30 and TRBJ2-6; D might be TRBD1 (6 bases). The germline V gene has CDR1 GTSNPN and CDR2 SVGIG (reference sequence). Trimming removed 0 bases from V and 7 bases from J, with 10 bases in between. The CDR3 is 14 amino acids. This chain's CDR3 is CAWSVQGAANVLTF. DNA for the CDR3: TGTGCCTGGAGTGTACAGGGAGCAGCCAACGTCCTGACTTTC.

The V call is TRBV7-6, the J call TRBJ2-5; 9 bases align to TRBD1. The J call may be wrong; the DNA end is better matched by TRBJ2-7. The CDR3 consists of 17 residues. CDR1 and CDR2 (germline): SGHVS, FNYEAQ. The CDR3 sequence is CASSPNLGNRGRYEQYF. The CDR3 bases are TGTGCCAGCAGCCCCAACCTGGGAAACAGGGGGCGCTACGAGCAGTACTTC.

This rearrangement joins TRBV6-5 to TRBJ2-1; the D gene is possibly TRBD2 (6 bases). Germline V gene sequence: CDR1 MNHEY, CDR2 SVGAGI. The CDR3 totals 13 residues. Trimming took 2 bases from V and 8 from J, leaving 10 bases between them. In DNA form, the CDR3 reads TGTGCCAGCAGTTACGGCGGGAATGATGAGCAGTTCTTC. As protein: CASSYGGNDEQFF.

The J gene is TRBJ2-5, the V gene TRBV11-2, with TRBD2 matching over 7 bases. The V segment lost 2 bases and the J segment 0 bases; nucleotides outside the gene matches: 6. Germline CDR1 SGHAT, CDR2 FQNNGV. CDR3 length equals 16 residues. Written as DNA, the CDR3 is TGTGCCAGCAGCTTACTTGGGGGAGGGCACCAAGAGACCCAGTACTTC. Translating gives CASSLLGGGHQETQYF.

J is TRBJ2-7 and V is TRBV29-1; 10 bases match TRBD1. V lost 6 bases and J lost 4; bases outside the gene matches: 9. CDR3 length: 14 amino acids. Germline lookup yields CDR1 SQVTM and CDR2 ANQGSEA. CDR3 protein: CSVGGQGSSYEQYF. CDR3 sequence (DNA): TGCAGCGTGGGGGGACAGGGGAGTAGTTACGAGCAGTACTTC.

The chain links TRBV10-3 to TRBJ2-7; 7 nucleotides agree with TRBD1. CDR1 and CDR2 (germline): ENHRY, SYGVKD. V lost 5 bases to trimming and J lost 4 bases; unmatched junction nucleotides: 8. The CDR3 sequence is 14 residues long. Written as DNA, the CDR3 is TGTGCCATCAGTCCCTCGGGACAGCAATACGAGCAGTACTTC. This encodes CAISPSGQQYEQYF.

CDR3 sequence: CASSWERGGFPSGQFF. The CDR3, as DNA: TGTGCCAGCAGCTGGGAGCGGGGGGGCTTCCCTTCTGGGCAGTTCTTC. The J gene is TRBJ2-1, the V gene TRBV7-8, with 10 bases that match TRBD2. This CDR3 is built from 16 residues. CDR1 SGHVS and CDR2 FQNEAQ come from the germline V gene. With V trimmed by 4 bases and J by 12 bases, 15 bases remained unmatched.

The rearrangement uses TRBV14 and TRBJ2-7, with a possible D match to TRBD1 (5 bases). V was trimmed by 1 base and J by 5 bases, leaving 18 bases between them. The V gene's germline CDR1 is SGHDN and CDR2 FVKESK. This CDR3 is 16 amino acids long. The CDR3 protein is CASSQVWGSTRDEQYF. CDR3 nucleotide sequence: TGTGCCAGCAGCCAAGTGTGGGGCAGTACAAGGGACGAGCAGTACTTC.

This chain uses TRBV28 with TRBJ2-7; TRBD2 aligns across 15 bases. Germline V gives CDR1 MDHEN, CDR2 SYDVKM. The CDR3 totals 15 residues. The ends lost 4 bases at V and 6 bases at J; junction bases unmatched: 4. CDR3 in DNA: TGTGCCAGCAGTTGGACTAGCGGGGGGGCTGGCGAGCAGTACTTC. This gives the protein CASSWTSGGAGEQYF.

This sequence joins TRBV19 and TRBJ1-5; 8 nucleotides line up with TRBD1. CDR3 size: 14 residues. Germline CDR1 is LNHDA and CDR2 is SQIVND (reference sequence). Trimming cost V 6 bases and J 7 bases; bases outside gene matches: 8. This CDR3 is CASSSGGRWQPQHF. The CDR3 region has the DNA TGTGCCAGTAGCTCAGGGGGCCGTTGGCAGCCCCAGCATTTT.

The V call is TRBV5-1, the J call TRBJ2-1; 8 bases are a match to TRBD2. The germline gives CDR1 SGHRS, CDR2 YFSETQ. V lost 2 bases, J lost 9 bases, and 13 bases stayed unmatched. CDR3 length: 16 amino acids. The CDR3, as DNA: TGCGCCAGCAGCTTTCTTTCAGCGGGAGATCGGAGTGAGCAGTTCTTC. It encodes CASSFLSAGDRSEQFF.

J is TRBJ1-2 and V is TRBV11-2; D is unresolved. This CDR3 contains 15 residues. Germline CDR1 SGHAT, CDR2 FQNNGV. The ends were cut back, 4 bases at V and 2 bases at J, with 14 bases in the middle. The CDR3 region is CASSSYRRENYGYTF. Here the CDR3 DNA reads TGTGCCAGCAGCTCATATCGGAGGGAGAACTATGGCTACACCTTC.

This clone was counted a single time. The rearrangement links TRBV18 to TRBJ1-6; D is possibly TRBD1 (5 bases). The length of the CDR3 is 14 residues. The ends were cut back, 2 bases at V and 8 bases at J, with 10 bases in the middle. Looked up from germline, CDR1 is KGHSH and CDR2 is LQKENI. CDR3 amino acids: CASSPATADSPLHF. DNA of the CDR3: TGTGCCAGCTCACCAGCGACAGCTGATTCACCCCTCCACTTT.

This clone has only a few counts. The J gene is TRBJ2-6, the V gene TRBV30; no reliable D call. In germline, CDR1 is GTSNPN, CDR2 SVGIG (reference sequence). This CDR3 contains 14 residues. Trimming took 2 bases from V and 0 from J, leaving 5 bases between them. CDR3: CAWSQSSGANVLTF. CDR3 nucleotides: TGTGCCTGGAGTCAGTCCTCTGGGGCCAACGTCCTGACTTTC.